The rows below give T cell receptor beta chains drawn from one sample of a study of blood T cell repertoires in COVID-19. Sequencing used immunoSEQ multiplex PCR; TCRdb keeps in-frame clones, though not all of them. The sample contains approximately 66,000 clones, around 87% of which appear only once. Sequencing was performed on peripheral blood. The receptors come from a man aged 55-75 years with acute or convalescent COVID-19. CDR3s include the opening cysteine and the closing phenylalanine or tryptophan. The D gene is left open where the match is weak. Rows may omit the clone size; those that give it use once, few, many or a size class.

v_gene: TRBV5-1
d_gene: TRBD1
j_gene: TRBJ1-6
abundance: few
CDR3aa: CASSVGQGLTPLHF
CDR3nt: TGCGCCAGCAGCGTGGGACAGGGGTTGACACCCCTCCACTTT

v_gene: TRBV13
d_gene: TRBD2
j_gene: TRBJ2-7
abundance: -
CDR3aa: CASSPRPGLAGGNYEQYF
CDR3nt: TGTGCCAGCAGCCCAAGACCCGGACTAGCGGGGGGTAATTACGAGCAGTACTTC

v_gene: TRBV4-3
d_gene: -
j_gene: TRBJ1-4
abundance: -
CDR3aa: CASSQDRKAANEKLFF
CDR3nt: TGCGCCAGCAGCCAAGATCGGAAGGCGGCTAATGAAAAACTGTTTTTT

v_gene: TRBV2
d_gene: TRBD1
j_gene: TRBJ2-2
abundance: -
CDR3aa: CASSTRGTGELFF
CDR3nt: TGTGCCAGCAGCACCAGGGGGACCGGGGAGCTGTTTTTT

v_gene: TRBV6-5
d_gene: -
j_gene: TRBJ1-4
abundance: -
CDR3aa: CASARGTNEKLFF
CDR3nt: TGTGCCAGCGCGAGGGGGACTAATGAAAAACTGTTTTTT

v_gene: TRBV20-1
d_gene: -
j_gene: TRBJ1-2
abundance: -
CDR3aa: CSATTGYGYTF
CDR3nt: TGCAGTGCTACAACAGGCTATGGCTACACCTTC

v_gene: TRBV28
d_gene: -
j_gene: TRBJ1-3
abundance: -
CDR3aa: CASSLFRSAIMSLGNTIYF
CDR3nt: TGTGCCAGCAGTTTATTTCGCAGCGCGATCATGTCACTTGGAAACACCATATATTTT

v_gene: TRBV5-6
d_gene: -
j_gene: TRBJ1-1
abundance: -
CDR3aa: CASSPQTGMNTEAFF
CDR3nt: TGTGCCAGCAGCCCGCAGACAGGCATGAACACTGAAGCTTTCTTT

v_gene: TRBV15
d_gene: -
j_gene: TRBJ1-1
abundance: -
CDR3aa: CATRSPAPSQGITEAFF
CDR3nt: TGTGCCACCAGAAGCCCGGCCCCTAGTCAGGGGATCACTGAAGCTTTCTTT

v_gene: TRBV9
d_gene: TRBD2
j_gene: TRBJ2-1
abundance: once
CDR3aa: CASSVLAGGRDEQFF
CDR3nt: TGTGCCAGCAGCGTACTAGCGGGGGGCCGCGATGAGCAGTTCTTC

v_gene: TRBV10-1
d_gene: TRBD2
j_gene: TRBJ2-1
abundance: -
CDR3aa: CASSELAEAQNEQFF
CDR3nt: TGCGCCAGCAGTGAGCTAGCGGAGGCCCAAAATGAGCAGTTCTTC

v_gene: TRBV5-8
d_gene: -
j_gene: TRBJ2-2
abundance: -
CDR3aa: CASGRGSRGYTGELFF
CDR3nt: TGTGCCAGCGGCCGAGGGTCCAGGGGTTACACCGGGGAGCTGTTTTTT

v_gene: TRBV9
d_gene: TRBD2
j_gene: TRBJ2-7
abundance: -
CDR3aa: CASSVSPTSGLSYEQYF
CDR3nt: TGTGCCAGCAGCGTATCCCCCACTAGCGGGTTGTCCTACGAGCAGTACTTC

v_gene: TRBV6-2/TRBV6-3
d_gene: TRBD2
j_gene: TRBJ2-3
abundance: -
CDR3aa: CASSYVLAGEVTDTQYF
CDR3nt: TGTGCCAGCAGTTACGTCCTAGCGGGGGAGGTCACAGATACGCAGTATTTT

v_gene: TRBV5-1
d_gene: TRBD2
j_gene: TRBJ2-5
abundance: -
CDR3aa: CASSSGALSGGPSGTQYF
CDR3nt: TGCGCCAGCAGCTCAGGGGCCCTTAGCGGGGGGCCCTCGGGGACCCAGTACTTC

v_gene: TRBV7-8
d_gene: TRBD1
j_gene: TRBJ2-1
abundance: -
CDR3aa: CASNINSRGYNEQFF
CDR3nt: TGTGCCAGCAATATCAATTCCAGGGGGTACAATGAGCAGTTCTTC

v_gene: TRBV6-2/TRBV6-3
d_gene: -
j_gene: TRBJ2-3
abundance: -
CDR3aa: CASTPTPADTQYF
CDR3nt: TGTGCCAGCACCCCTACCCCGGCAGATACGCAGTATTTT

v_gene: TRBV6-2/TRBV6-3
d_gene: -
j_gene: TRBJ2-7
abundance: -
CDR3aa: CANSYGQAYEQYF
CDR3nt: TGTGCCAACAGTTACGGGCAGGCCTACGAGCAGTACTTC

v_gene: TRBV5-1
d_gene: -
j_gene: TRBJ1-2
abundance: -
CDR3aa: CASSLDLLIGGYTF
CDR3nt: TGCGCCAGCAGCTTGGATCTGCTAATCGGTGGCTACACCTTC

v_gene: TRBV5-1
d_gene: TRBD1
j_gene: TRBJ1-1
abundance: -
CDR3aa: CASSWGTGVNTEAFF
CDR3nt: TGCGCCAGCAGCTGGGGGACAGGGGTGAACACTGAAGCTTTCTTT

v_gene: TRBV9
d_gene: TRBD1
j_gene: TRBJ2-1
abundance: -
CDR3aa: CASSGGQGVVANEQFF
CDR3nt: TGTGCCAGCAGCGGCGGACAGGGGGTGGTCGCCAATGAGCAGTTCTTC

v_gene: TRBV10-3
d_gene: -
j_gene: TRBJ1-2
abundance: -
CDR3aa: CAIRDSQISFGYGYTF
CDR3nt: TGTGCCATCAGGGACAGCCAGATTTCGTTTGGCTATGGCTACACCTTC

v_gene: TRBV13
d_gene: TRBD1
j_gene: TRBJ1-3
abundance: -
CDR3aa: CASSQGAGSGNTIYF
CDR3nt: TGTGCCAGCAGCCAGGGGGCTGGCTCTGGAAACACCATATATTTT

v_gene: TRBV29-1
d_gene: TRBD1
j_gene: TRBJ2-1
abundance: -
CDR3aa: CSVEGYDRGEANEQFF
CDR3nt: TGCAGCGTTGAGGGCTACGACAGGGGCGAAGCCAATGAGCAGTTCTTC

v_gene: TRBV10-2
d_gene: TRBD2
j_gene: TRBJ2-5
abundance: -
CDR3aa: CASGLAGAQETQYF
CDR3nt: TGCGCCAGCGGACTAGCGGGGGCACAAGAGACCCAGTACTTC

v_gene: TRBV29-1
d_gene: -
j_gene: TRBJ1-4
abundance: -
CDR3aa: CSVGRSGKETNEKLFF
CDR3nt: TGCAGCGTTGGGAGATCCGGGAAGGAGACTAATGAAAAACTGTTTTTT

v_gene: TRBV5-1
d_gene: -
j_gene: TRBJ1-2
abundance: -
CDR3aa: CASSLARDYGYTF
CDR3nt: TGCGCCAGCAGCTTGGCGAGGGACTATGGCTACACCTTC

v_gene: TRBV13
d_gene: TRBD2
j_gene: TRBJ2-7
abundance: many
CDR3aa: CASSFSLAGGLYEQYF
CDR3nt: TGTGCCAGCAGCTTTAGTCTAGCGGGGGGCCTCTACGAGCAGTACTTC

v_gene: TRBV9
d_gene: TRBD1
j_gene: TRBJ1-3
abundance: once
CDR3aa: CASSAQGAAGNTIYF
CDR3nt: TGTGCCAGCAGCGCACAGGGGGCCGCTGGAAACACCATATATTTT

v_gene: TRBV4-1
d_gene: -
j_gene: TRBJ1-1
abundance: -
CDR3aa: CASSQEPGRYTEAFF
CDR3nt: TGCGCCAGCAGCCAAGAGCCAGGGAGGTACACTGAAGCTTTCTTT

v_gene: TRBV28
d_gene: -
j_gene: TRBJ1-5
abundance: -
CDR3aa: CASSLRGTAFGPQHF
CDR3nt: TGTGCCAGCAGTTTAAGGGGGACGGCCTTCGGGCCCCAGCATTTT

v_gene: TRBV19
d_gene: -
j_gene: TRBJ1-6
abundance: -
CDR3aa: CASSYSSYNSPLHF
CDR3nt: TGTGCCAGTAGTTATAGCTCCTATAATTCACCCCTCCACTTT

v_gene: TRBV19
d_gene: -
j_gene: TRBJ1-1
abundance: -
CDR3aa: CASSMGSYTEAFF
CDR3nt: TGTGCCAGTAGTATGGGCTCCTACACTGAAGCTTTCTTT

v_gene: TRBV11-3
d_gene: TRBD1
j_gene: TRBJ1-2
abundance: -
CDR3aa: CASSWGSSTGGPEEKGYTF
CDR3nt: TGTGCCAGCAGCTGGGGATCGTCGACAGGGGGCCCGGAAGAAAAGGGCTACACCTTC

v_gene: TRBV4-1
d_gene: TRBD1
j_gene: TRBJ1-1
abundance: -
CDR3aa: CASSQDRARQGGNTEAFF
CDR3nt: TGCGCCAGCAGCCAAGATCGGGCGAGACAGGGAGGGAACACTGAAGCTTTCTTT

v_gene: TRBV7-3
d_gene: TRBD1
j_gene: TRBJ1-5
abundance: -
CDR3aa: CASSQGGGNQPQHF
CDR3nt: TGTGCCAGCAGCCAGGGGGGTGGCAATCAGCCCCAGCATTTT

v_gene: TRBV18
d_gene: -
j_gene: TRBJ1-5
abundance: -
CDR3aa: CASSLYEGNQPQHF
CDR3nt: TGTGCCAGCTCACTCTATGAGGGCAATCAGCCCCAGCATTTT

v_gene: TRBV30
d_gene: -
j_gene: TRBJ1-1
abundance: -
CDR3aa: CAWSTGVREAFF
CDR3nt: TGTGCCTGGAGTACGGGGGTCCGAGAAGCTTTCTTT

v_gene: TRBV5-1
d_gene: TRBD1
j_gene: TRBJ2-1
abundance: -
CDR3aa: CASSIWDRDVAEQFF
CDR3nt: TGCGCCAGCAGCATCTGGGACAGGGATGTGGCTGAGCAGTTCTTC

v_gene: TRBV30
d_gene: -
j_gene: TRBJ1-2
abundance: few
CDR3aa: CAWSGGGGYTF
CDR3nt: TGTGCCTGGAGTGGGGGGGGAGGCTACACCTTC

v_gene: TRBV7-6
d_gene: TRBD2
j_gene: TRBJ2-3
abundance: once
CDR3aa: CASSSSGGSTDTQYF
CDR3nt: TGTGCCAGCAGCTCTAGCGGGGGGAGCACAGATACGCAGTATTTT

v_gene: TRBV5-1
d_gene: -
j_gene: TRBJ2-7
abundance: -
CDR3aa: CASSLGPDRYYEQYF
CDR3nt: TGCGCCAGCAGCTTGGGCCCGGACAGATACTACGAGCAGTACTTC

v_gene: TRBV11-2
d_gene: -
j_gene: TRBJ1-6
abundance: -
CDR3aa: CASSLIQDPLFSPLHF
CDR3nt: TGTGCCAGCAGCTTAATACAGGACCCACTATTCTCACCCCTCCACTTT

v_gene: TRBV28
d_gene: -
j_gene: TRBJ1-4
abundance: -
CDR3aa: CASSQSGGTNEKLFF
CDR3nt: TGTGCCAGCAGCCAGTCAGGAGGGACTAATGAAAAACTGTTTTTT

v_gene: TRBV14
d_gene: -
j_gene: TRBJ2-1
abundance: -
CDR3aa: CASSQVGGREQFF
CDR3nt: TGTGCCAGCAGCCAAGTGGGGGGGCGTGAGCAGTTCTTC

v_gene: TRBV13
d_gene: -
j_gene: TRBJ2-1
abundance: -
CDR3aa: CASSLSVSSYNEQFF
CDR3nt: TGTGCCAGCAGCTTAAGCGTAAGCTCCTACAATGAGCAGTTCTTC

v_gene: TRBV19
d_gene: -
j_gene: TRBJ1-5
abundance: -
CDR3aa: CASSIEGGRFGQPQHF
CDR3nt: TGTGCCAGTAGTATAGAGGGAGGCAGGTTCGGGCAGCCCCAGCATTTT

v_gene: TRBV5-1
d_gene: TRBD1
j_gene: TRBJ1-4
abundance: once
CDR3aa: CASSFTGQVAANEKLFF
CDR3nt: TGCGCCAGCAGCTTTACGGGACAGGTAGCGGCTAATGAAAAACTGTTTTTT

v_gene: TRBV14
d_gene: -
j_gene: TRBJ1-1
abundance: -
CDR3aa: CASSQARRREDTEAFF
CDR3nt: TGTGCCAGCAGCCAAGCGCGGCGGAGGGAGGACACTGAAGCTTTCTTT

v_gene: TRBV4-3
d_gene: -
j_gene: TRBJ1-3
abundance: -
CDR3aa: CASSQETSGTGNTIYF
CDR3nt: TGCGCCAGCAGCCAAGAAACCTCGGGGACTGGAAACACCATATATTTT

v_gene: TRBV10-3
d_gene: TRBD1
j_gene: TRBJ1-4
abundance: once
CDR3aa: CAISEDRGATNEKLFF
CDR3nt: TGTGCCATCAGTGAGGACAGGGGCGCAACTAATGAAAAACTGTTTTTT

v_gene: TRBV3-1/TRBV3-2
d_gene: -
j_gene: TRBJ2-5
abundance: -
CDR3aa: CASSQDGLETQYF
CDR3nt: TGTGCCAGCAGCCAAGATGGGCTTGAGACCCAGTACTTC

v_gene: TRBV6-5
d_gene: -
j_gene: TRBJ2-5
abundance: -
CDR3aa: CASSYSRGGQETQYF
CDR3nt: TGTGCCAGCAGTTACTCGAGGGGGGGCCAAGAGACCCAGTACTTC

v_gene: TRBV7-6
d_gene: TRBD2
j_gene: TRBJ2-2
abundance: -
CDR3aa: CASSLVAGVTGELFF
CDR3nt: TGTGCCAGCAGCTTAGTAGCGGGGGTTACCGGGGAGCTGTTTTTT